This T cell receptor (beta chain) was sequenced in a study of shared clonotypes between healthy human individuals. Overall study findings and caveats: Naive subsets usually exceeded memory subsets in estimated richness. The sole specimen, blood, was sampled, and tissue repertoires likely differ. It was observed that 5% to 6.5% of naive CD4 clonotypes were shared across several donors.

Trimming pared 0 bases from V and 7 bases from J, leaving 13 bases between. CDR1 LNHNV and CDR2 YYDKDF come from the germline V gene (reference sequence). The CDR3 is 15 amino acids. The table came from immunoSEQ multiplex PCR; TCRdb's copy has only in-frame clones and leaves some out. The sample lists some 2.4 million clones, 93% occurring once. Comment on this clone: Its cognate antigen is unknown. The same CDR3 arises from other DNA sequences in this sample as well.

Splitting the CD4+ cells yielded a CD45RA+ naive subset and a CD45RA-negative memory subset. The sequence was collected from a man younger than 30 in good health. Some clones in this sample may be carry-over from other donors' samples. This chain links TRBV15 with TRBJ2-1, with D possibly being TRBD1 (6 bases). Source material: naive CD4+ T cells from PBMCs. Subset described: CD45RA+ positively selected. The CDR3 loop is CATSRDLSRGNEQFF. CDR3 coding DNA: TGTGCCACCAGCAGAGATCTTTCGAGGGGGAATGAGCAGTTCTTC.